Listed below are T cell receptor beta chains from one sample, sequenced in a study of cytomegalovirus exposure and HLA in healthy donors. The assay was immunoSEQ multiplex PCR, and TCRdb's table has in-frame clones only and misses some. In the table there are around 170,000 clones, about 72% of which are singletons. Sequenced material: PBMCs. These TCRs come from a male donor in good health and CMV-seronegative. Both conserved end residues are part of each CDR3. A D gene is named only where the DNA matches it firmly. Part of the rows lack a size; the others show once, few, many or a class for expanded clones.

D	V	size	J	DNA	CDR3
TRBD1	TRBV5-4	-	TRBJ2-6	TGTGCCAGCAGCCCGGGACAGGGCCCCCCTGGGGCCAACGTCCTGACTTTC	CASSPGQGPPGANVLTF
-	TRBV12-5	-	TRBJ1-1	TGTGCTAGTGGTTTGGAGCCCGGGACTGAAGCTTTCTTT	CASGLEPGTEAFF
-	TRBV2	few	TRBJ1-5	TGTGCCAGCAGTGATCGAACAGGTCCTAGCAATCAGCCCCAGCATTTT	CASSDRTGPSNQPQHF
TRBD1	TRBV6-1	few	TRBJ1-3	TGTGCCAGCAGTGAAAGCGCCGAGGGGGCAGGAAACACCATATATTTT	CASSESAEGAGNTIYF
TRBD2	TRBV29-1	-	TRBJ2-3	TGCAGCGCCGCCGGCAGGGAGGGGTCAGATACGCAGTATTTT	CSAAGREGSDTQYF
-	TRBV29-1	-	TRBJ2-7	TGCAGCGTTGGGACAGCTTGGGAGCAGTACTTC	CSVGTAWEQYF
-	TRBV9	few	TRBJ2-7	TGTGCCAGCAGCACGATCGACAGCTACGAGCAGTACTTC	CASSTIDSYEQYF
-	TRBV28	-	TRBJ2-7	TGTGCCAGCAGTTTAGGGTACAGGGTGGCAGGGGCCTCCTACGAGCAGTACTTC	CASSLGYRVAGASYEQYF
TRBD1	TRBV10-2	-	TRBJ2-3	TGCGCCACCGCGGACAGGGGGCGATCAGATACGCAGTATTTT	CATADRGRSDTQYF
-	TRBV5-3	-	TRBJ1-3	TGTGCCAGAAACCATCCAGCTGGAAACACCATATATTTT	CARNHPAGNTIYF
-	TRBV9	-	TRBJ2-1	TGTGCCAGCAGCGTAGCAAATAAGCTAAATGAGCAGTTCTTC	CASSVANKLNEQFF
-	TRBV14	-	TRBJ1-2	TGTGCCAGCAGCCAAGATACGACAGGCTATGGCTACACCTTC	CASSQDTTGYGYTF
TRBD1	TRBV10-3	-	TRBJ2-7	TGTGCCATCAGTGACCGAACTGTGTCCGGGACAGGTGACGAGCAGTACTTC	CAISDRTVSGTGDEQYF
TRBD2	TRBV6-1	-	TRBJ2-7	TGTGCCAGCACCCCCCGGGAGGGCCCCTACGAGCAGTACTTC	CASTPREGPYEQYF
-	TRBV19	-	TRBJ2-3	TGTGCCAGTAGTATCACCGGGGCAGATACGCAGTATTTT	CASSITGADTQYF
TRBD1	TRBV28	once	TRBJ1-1	TGTGCCAGCAGTTTAGCCGGACAGGGTTCGAACACTGAAGCTTTCTTT	CASSLAGQGSNTEAFF
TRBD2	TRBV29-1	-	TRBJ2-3	TGCAGCGTTGTAGCGGGGTTTCGGAATACGCAGTATTTT	CSVVAGFRNTQYF
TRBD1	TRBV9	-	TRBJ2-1	TGTGCCAGCAGCGCAGGACAGGGGGCAGACAATGAGCAGTTCTTC	CASSAGQGADNEQFF
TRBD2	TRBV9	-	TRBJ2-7	TGTGCCAGCAGCCTTGGTAGCGGGGGGCCGTCCTACGAGCAGTACTTC	CASSLGSGGPSYEQYF
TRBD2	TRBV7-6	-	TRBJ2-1	TGTGCCAGCAGCTTTAGCGGGGGGTCAAACAATGAGCAGTTCTTC	CASSFSGGSNNEQFF
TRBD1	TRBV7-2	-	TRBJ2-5	TGTGCCAGCAGGGACAGGGGGCGCGAGACCCAGTACTTC	CASRDRGRETQYF
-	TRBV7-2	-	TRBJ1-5	TGTGCCAGCAGCTTAGGGCGGGAATCGCCCCAGCATTTT	CASSLGRESPQHF
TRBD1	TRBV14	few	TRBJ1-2	TGTGCCAGCAGCCCTATGGAAACAGGGGTTGGCTACACCTTC	CASSPMETGVGYTF
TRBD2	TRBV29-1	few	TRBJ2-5	TGCAGCGTGGGGGAGGGGGAGACCCAGTACTTC	CSVGEGETQYF
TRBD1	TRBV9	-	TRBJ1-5	TGTGCCAGCAGCGTTGGGACAGGGGCCAGCAATCAGCCCCAGCATTTT	CASSVGTGASNQPQHF
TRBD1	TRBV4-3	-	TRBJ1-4	TGCGCCAGCAGCCAAGAGCTAACAGGGGGGTGGTCCGAAAAACTGTTTTTT	CASSQELTGGWSEKLFF
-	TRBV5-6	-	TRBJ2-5	TGTGCCAGCAGCCTAGATACAGGTCCCCAAGAGACCCAGTACTTC	CASSLDTGPQETQYF
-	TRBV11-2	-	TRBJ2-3	TGTGCCAGCAGCTTAGCCAGGGGATTTCTGGATACGCAGTATTTT	CASSLARGFLDTQYF
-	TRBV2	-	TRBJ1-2	TGTGCCAGCAGTCCAACCGGGAGTGCTGGCTACACCTTC	CASSPTGSAGYTF
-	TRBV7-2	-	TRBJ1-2	TGTGCCAGCAGCTTTTCCCCCCCCAGTAACTATGGCTACACCTTC	CASSFSPPSNYGYTF
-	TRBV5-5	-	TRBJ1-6	TGTGCCAGAGGGGACTTAGGGGACCATAATTCGGCCCTCCACTTT	CARGDLGDHNSALHF
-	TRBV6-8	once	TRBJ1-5	TGTGCCAGCAGTTACAGGGCCAGGGGTCAGCCCCAGCATTTT	CASSYRARGQPQHF
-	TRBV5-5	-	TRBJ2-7	TGTGCCAGCAGCTTGGATGGTGAGGGACTTATCGACTTC	CASSLDGEGLIDF
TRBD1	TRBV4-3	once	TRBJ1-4	TGCGCCAGCAGCCAAGAGACAGGGTTCCTAGAAAAACTGTTCTTT	CASSQETGFLEKLFF
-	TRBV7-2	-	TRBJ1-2	TGTGCCAGCAGCTTAGCAGGGAGGAGCGATTATGGCTACACCTTC	CASSLAGRSDYGYTF
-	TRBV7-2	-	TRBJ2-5	TGTGCCAGCAGCACGGCGGGCTGGCAAGAGACCCAGTACTTC	CASSTAGWQETQYF
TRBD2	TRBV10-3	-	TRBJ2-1	TGTGCCATCAGAGGACTAGCGGGAGGGAGTGAGCAGTTCTTC	CAIRGLAGGSEQFF
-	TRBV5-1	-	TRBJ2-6	TGCGCCAGCAGCATTAACGGAGTCTCTGGGGCCAACGTCCTGACTTTC	CASSINGVSGANVLTF
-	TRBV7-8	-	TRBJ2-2	TGTGCCAGCAGCTTAGTATCGGTCGGGGAGCTGTTTTTT	CASSLVSVGELFF
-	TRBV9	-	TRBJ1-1	TGTGCCAGCGAAGCGGCCGGGACTGAAGCTTTCTTT	CASEAAGTEAFF
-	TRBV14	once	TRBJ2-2	TGTGCCAGCAGCCAAGTCTCGGGCACCGGGGAGCTGTTTTTT	CASSQVSGTGELFF
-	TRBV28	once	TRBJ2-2	TGTGCCAGCAGTTCCACTTACACCGGGGAGCTGTTTTTT	CASSSTYTGELFF
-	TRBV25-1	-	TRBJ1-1	TGTGCCAGCAGTGACTCCCCTAGCGGGCAGGGGTGGACTGAAGCTTTCTTT	CASSDSPSGQGWTEAFF
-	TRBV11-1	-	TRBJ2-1	TGTGCCAGCAGCCGGGGTTCTAGAGTGGATGAGCAGTTCTTC	CASSRGSRVDEQFF
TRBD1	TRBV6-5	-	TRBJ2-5	TGTGCCAGCAGCAGGGGGCTTCAAGAGACCCAGTACTTC	CASSRGLQETQYF
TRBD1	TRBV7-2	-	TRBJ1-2	TGTGCCAGCAGCCCCGGACAGGGGAAGTATGGCTACACCTTC	CASSPGQGKYGYTF
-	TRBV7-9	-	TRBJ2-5	TGTGCCAGCAGCTTTGTGGGAGAAGAGACCCAGTACTTC	CASSFVGEETQYF
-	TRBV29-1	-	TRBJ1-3	TGCAGCGCCCGGACAGAAGGAAACACCATATATTTT	CSARTEGNTIYF
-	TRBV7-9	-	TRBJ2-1	TGTGCCAGCAGCTTGGGGCTTGGAGATCATGAGCAGTTCTTC	CASSLGLGDHEQFF
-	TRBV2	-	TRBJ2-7	TGTGCCAGCAGTGAAGTTGGCCAATCCTACGAGCAGTACTTC	CASSEVGQSYEQYF
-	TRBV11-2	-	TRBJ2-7	TGTGCCAGCAGCTTAGATGGAGTAACCTACGAGCAGTACTTC	CASSLDGVTYEQYF
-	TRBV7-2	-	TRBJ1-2	TGTGCCAGCAGCTTAGGGAGGGCCCTTGGCTACACCTTC	CASSLGRALGYTF
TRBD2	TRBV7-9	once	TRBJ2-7	TGTGCCAGCAGCCCCGGGAGGGAGCAGTACTTC	CASSPGREQYF
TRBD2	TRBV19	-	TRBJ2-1	TGTGCCAGTAGTCCGGCGGGGGGGCAGAATGAGCAGTTCTTC	CASSPAGGQNEQFF